This TCR beta chain was sequenced during a study of blood T cell repertoires in COVID-19. In the study overall: COVID-19 samples, acute and convalescent, were from the United States, Italy and Spain. The cDNA or gDNA used as material had been derived from T cells, B-cell-depleted T cells, or PBMCs.

Trimming pared 1 base from V and 6 bases from J, leaving 12 bases between. The CDR3 has 14 residues. Germline V gene data show CDR1 as LNHNV and CDR2 as YYDKDF (reference sequence). In the authors' methods: Nucleated cell number was recorded as an estimate derived from reference gene primer amplification. Clones were sequenced by immunoSEQ multiplex PCR, and TCRdb holds only the in-frame ones, with some missing. That table is the source of V, J and clone size, and D and trimming were worked out from the DNA. This table has approximately 150,000 clones, roughly 87% appearing once. J is TRBJ1-2 and V is TRBV15, with D perhaps matching TRBD1 (5 bases). The receptor's source is a woman aged 45-65 years with acute or convalescent COVID-19. Sequencing was done on a sample of peripheral blood. The CDR3 here is CATSRVYQGDGYTF. The CDR3 bases are TGTGCCACCAGCAGAGTTTACCAGGGTGATGGCTACACCTTC. Full variable domain (missing parts from reference TRBV15 and TRBJ1-2): DAMVIQNPRYQVTQFGKPVTLSCSQTLNHNVMYWYQQKSSQAPKLLFHYYDKDFNNEADTPDNFQSRRPNTSFCFLDIRSPGLGDTAMYLCATSRVYQGDGYTFGSGTRLTVV.